The entry that follows covers one T cell receptor beta chain sequence. As yet, its antigen is unknown. Sequenced by immunoSEQ multiplex PCR; TCRdb stores in-frame clones only, minus some. The sample contains 25,000 to 35,000 clones, roughly 86% of which appear only once. Deletions cut 1 base from V and 1 base from J, with 14 bases between. The CDR3 runs to 16 residues. The V gene's germline CDR1 is SGHRS and CDR2 YFSETQ. This sample is drawn from a study of pediatric ulcerative colitis. Study conclusions and caveats: Ulcerative colitis patients shared more blood-rectal clones than controls. Blood samples from a couple of patients yielded substantially fewer templates and were excluded from blood-rectal overlap analysis.

This chain connects TRBV5-1 to TRBJ1-1; D perhaps matches TRBD1 (5 bases). The clonotype was recovered from a boy aged 5-17 years with severe ulcerative colitis. The sequenced material came from blood. The chain's CDR3 is CASSLRQLSPNTEAFF. The DNA of the CDR3 is TGCGCCAGCAGCTTGCGACAGCTGTCACCGAACACTGAAGCTTTCTTT.